The T cell receptor (beta chain) described here comes from a study of blood T cell repertoires in COVID-19 (dated by TCRdb to 2020 to 2022). Notes on the research overall: The collaborator samples originated in the United States, Italy and Spain and spanned the acute and convalescent phases of COVID-19. The prospective study material was composed of cDNA or gDNA derived from T cells, B-cell-depleted T cells, or PBMCs. Subjects who had been exposed to COVID-19, were actively infected with it, or had recovered from it provided the deeply sampled blood TCRbeta repertoires that made up the dataset. The repertoires were made available in a free public database intended to serve as a resource for research on the immune response to SARS-CoV-2. The samples were drawn from two sources: the first 160 participants of the ongoing ImmuneRACE study, and 1,000 to 1,500 subjects contributed by 6 global collaborators. The sample metadata nearly always contained a de-identified subject ID, COVID-19 status, age in years and sex. Where available, HLA class I and class II types were taken from metadata supplied by the sample provider and were not determined by assay-based typing.

On this clone itself: Its antigen is not yet known. Base qualities are not at hand, and no much larger clone is one base apart.

The immunoSEQ Assay, a bias-controlled multiplex PCR, was used to amplify TCRbeta CDR3 regions from genomic DNA. The authors' analysis ran thus. The number of nucleated cells in each sample was estimated from the amplification of reference gene primers within the assay. To quantify the absolute abundance of each unique TCRbeta CDR3 rearrangement, sequence reads were collapsed and filtered. For each sample, productive Simpson clonality was calculated by taking the square root of Simpson's diversity index across productive rearrangements. TCRdb took over this immuneACCESS table, retaining in-frame rearrangements with V and J assigned. Such tables are incomplete; in checked studies, under half of the missing clones stem from an unresolved V gene, and the remainder is unexplained. V and J calls and clone size are as listed in that table; D and trimming were resolved from the DNA. The sample includes under 200,000 clones, with approximately 79% observed a single time. The leading ten clones occupy more than 7% of the sample.

Findings and caveats that apply to the study as a whole: How much clinical and demographic metadata was included differed by source and by participant, and the metadata was provided uncurated.

One collaborating source in Seattle enrolled patients during active infection and followed them longitudinally through the course of disease. Each collaborating institution followed its own protocols to collect whole blood in K2EDTA tubes. Collaborator samples were shipped for TCRbeta analysis as frozen whole blood, isolated PBMCs, or DNA extracted from either sample type. The CDR3 measures 14 amino acids from cysteine to phenylalanine. The retained sequence is limited to the CDR3, 42 bases, with the frame set at the first base. V loses 0 bases, J loses 9 bases, and the germline ends lie 12 bases apart. CDR1 and CDR2, looked up from the germline V gene, are MNHNS and SASEGT.

Recombination linked TRBV6-1 to TRBJ1-5; D gene: possibly TRBD1, on 5 matching bases. This TCR was recovered from a woman in her sixties or seventies with COVID-19, enrolled during active disease. What was sequenced was peripheral blood. CDR3 loop: CASSEAYTGSPQHF. The nucleotide sequence reads TGTGCCAGCAGTGAAGCGTACACAGGATCGCCCCAGCATTTT.